The 10 T cell receptor beta chains below come from one sample, sequenced in a study of OX40 agonist ivuxolimab in advanced cancers. Profiled with immunoSEQ multiplex PCR; TCRdb holds only in-frame clones, not every one. The data hold tens of thousands of clones, with 65% to 80% observed a single time. The specimen comprised CD4+ or CD8+ T cells sorted from blood, sampled in a trial of the OX40 agonist ivuxolimab. These TCRs come from an adult with an advanced solid tumor such as melanoma, head and neck, liver or kidney cancer.

The rearrangement uses TRBV25-1 and TRBJ1-2; D may be TRBD1 (5 bases). V shed 2 bases and J shed 6 bases, with 13 bases lying between them. CDR3 length: 14 amino acids. The germline CDR1 and CDR2 sequences are MGHDK and SYGVNS. This chain's CDR3 is CASSEPGQLDGYTF. In DNA form, the CDR3 reads TGTGCCAGCAGTGAACCGGGGCAGTTGGATGGCTACACCTTC.

The rearrangement links TRBV4-1 to TRBJ1-1; D is possibly TRBD1 (5 bases). Trimming took off 0 bases at V and 5 bases at J, with 7 bases between the two ends. Germline lookup yields CDR1 MGHRA and CDR2 YSYEKL. CDR3 length: 13 amino acids. CDR3 coding DNA: TGCGCCAGCAGCCAAGAAGACAGAACTGAAGCTTTCTTT. Protein sequence: CASSQEDRTEAFF.

DNA of the CDR3: TGTGCCAGCAGCGTAGGACTAGCGGGAGAGACCTACAATGAGCAGTTCTTC. Amino acids: CASSVGLAGETYNEQFF. J is TRBJ2-1 and V is TRBV9; 12 nucleotides agree with TRBD2. The germline CDR1 and CDR2 sequences are SGDLS and YYNGEE. The CDR3 has 17 residues. V was pared by 0 bases and J by 2 bases, with 3 bases of the junction left unmatched.

This clone was recorded once. The gene calls are TRBV6-5 and TRBJ1-5, with D uncertain. The CDR3 extends over 14 amino acids. The V gene lost 0 bases and the J gene lost 4 bases, with 7 bases spanning the gap. The germline V gene encodes CDR1 MNHEY and CDR2 SVGAGI. CDR3 in DNA: TGTGCCAGCAGTTACTCGTCACAGAATCAGCCCCAGCATTTT. Amino acid sequence: CASSYSSQNQPQHF.

This clone was observed a few times. The rearrangement joins TRBV11-3 to TRBJ1-5; no reliable D call. CDR1 and CDR2 from the germline V gene are SGHNT and YENEEA. V dropped 0 bases and J dropped 6 bases, with 12 bases sitting between them. There are 15 residues in the CDR3. CDR3 DNA sequence: TGTGCCAGCAGCTTAGATGGGCAAGGAGCTCAGCCCCAGCATTTT. This codes for CASSLDGQGAQPQHF.

This clone was picked up a small number of times. The J gene is TRBJ2-7, the V gene TRBV7-3; 10 nucleotides agree with TRBD2. The CDR3 sequence is 16 residues long. CDR1 SGHTA and CDR2 FQGTGA come from the germline V gene. V shed 2 bases, J shed 6 bases, and the junction held 10 bases outside the gene matches. CDR3 coding DNA: TGTGCCAGCAGCTTAGGTCCTAGCGGGAGAGTGAGCGAGCAGTACTTC. Translating gives CASSLGPSGRVSEQYF.

This clone was seen more than once but under ten times. The chain recombines TRBV11-2 with TRBJ2-2; 8 positions match TRBD2. Trimming at V came to 1 base and at J to 5 bases, leaving 9 bases not matched to a gene. CDR1 and CDR2 (germline): SGHAT, FQNNGV. The CDR3 contains 17 residues. The CDR3 DNA follows: TGTGCCAGCAGCTTAGTCCCGGGGGGGCTGAAAACCGGGGAGCTGTTTTTT. Its protein is CASSLVPGGLKTGELFF.

The genes are TRBV28 and TRBJ1-5; D call uncertain. The CDR3 length is 15 residues. CDR1 MDHEN and CDR2 SYDVKM come from the germline V gene. The V end lost 3 bases, the J end lost 3 bases, and 12 bases lay between the germline ends. DNA for the CDR3: TGTGCCAGCAGTTTCCGTTCCGGGTCCAATCAGCCCCAGCATTTT. Residues: CASSFRSGSNQPQHF. The variable domain in full, completed from reference TRBV28 and TRBJ1-5, reads DVKVTQSSRYLVKRTGEKVFLECVQDMDHENMFWYRQDPGLGLRLIYFSYDVKMKEKGDIPEGYSVSREKKERFSLILESASTNQTSMYLCASSFRSGSNQPQHFGDGTRLSIL.

The chain uses TRBV9 and TRBJ2-5; D gene unclear. This CDR3 is 15 amino acids long. Germline V lookup: CDR1 SGDLS, CDR2 YYNGEE. V was shortened by 4 bases and J by 4 bases, with 17 bases between the two germline ends. CDR3 bases: TGTGCCAGCAGCCGAGAAGGGATGGCTAGAGAGACCCAGTACTTC. Translating it yields CASSREGMARETQYF.

This chain connects TRBV18 to TRBJ2-3; D unresolved. The CDR3 totals 14 residues. Trimming took 3 bases from V and 4 from J, leaving 11 bases between them. Germline V gene data show CDR1 as KGHSH and CDR2 as LQKENI. For the CDR3, the DNA is TGTGCCAGCTCACCGGCAGGAATCTCAGATACGCAGTATTTT. Protein sequence: CASSPAGISDTQYF.